This TCR beta chain was profiled in a study of CD8 T cells in Susac syndrome. Reverse transcription of roughly 0.5 to 1 ug RNA was carried out with random hexamers. MiXCR was run by TCRdb on the immunoSEQ multiplex PCR reads, yielding one entry per CDR3 protein. This table holds about 70,000 distinct CDR3 sequences, 96% found once. In contrast to the negatively isolated CD8+ and CD4+ T cells, TEMRA cells were FACS-enriched. V trimming: 7 bases; J trimming: 8 bases; junction bases outside the gene matches: 9. CDR3 length: 15 residues. Germline CDR1 reads SEHNR; CDR2 reads FQNEAQ (reference sequence). The J gene is TRBJ1-6, the V gene TRBV7-9; TRBD1 matches 9 bases. The TCR originated in a human donor with multiple sclerosis. Sequencing was carried out using CD4+ T cells from PBMCs. The CDR3 sequence: CASTTRTGVDSPLHF. CDR3 coding DNA: TGTGCCAGCACCACCCGGACAGGGGTAGATTCACCCCTCCACTTT.